These T cell receptor beta chains were read from a single sample in a study of blood T cell repertoires in COVID-19. Assay: immunoSEQ multiplex PCR; the TCRdb copy retains only in-frame clones and omits some. This sample has 170,000 or so clones, with approximately 89% found just once. The sequencing input was PBMCs or T cells enriched from blood (not recorded which). The receptors were gathered from a man between 35 and 55 years old who had recovered from COVID-19. Both conserved end residues are part of each CDR3. Fields, in order: D gene, clone size, J gene, V gene, CDR3 DNA, CDR3 protein. D genes are given only for firm matches. Size values are once, few and many counts, or a class for expanded clones, and some rows have none.

D: TRBD1
size: -
J: TRBJ1-1
V: TRBV5-1
DNA: TGCGCCAGCAGCAGCGGGACAGGGATTGAAGCTTTCTTT
CDR3: CASSSGTGIEAFF

D: -
size: -
J: TRBJ1-2
V: TRBV7-8
DNA: TGTGCCAGCAGCTTAGATGGCCCTAACTATGGCTACACCTTC
CDR3: CASSLDGPNYGYTF

D: -
size: once
J: TRBJ1-5
V: TRBV20-1
DNA: TGCAGTGCTAGTTACGGTTCGAATCAGCCCCAGCATTTT
CDR3: CSASYGSNQPQHF

D: TRBD1
size: once
J: TRBJ1-1
V: TRBV6-5
DNA: TGTGCCAGCAATTCGGGACAGGGGTACACTGAAGCTTTCTTT
CDR3: CASNSGQGYTEAFF

D: TRBD1
size: -
J: TRBJ1-5
V: TRBV25-1
DNA: TGTGCCAGCAGTGGAGGACAGGGTGCGGGGGATAGCAATCAGCCCCAGCATTTT
CDR3: CASSGGQGAGDSNQPQHF

D: -
size: -
J: TRBJ1-1
V: TRBV29-1
DNA: TGCAGCGTAGCCGAACAGGGCTTAGCGGAAGCTTTCTTT
CDR3: CSVAEQGLAEAFF

D: TRBD1
size: once
J: TRBJ2-6
V: TRBV2
DNA: TGTGCCAGCAGAGAGACAGGGTCTGGGGCCAACGTCCTGACTTTC
CDR3: CASRETGSGANVLTF

D: TRBD1
size: -
J: TRBJ1-1
V: TRBV18
DNA: TGTGCCAGCTCACCACCAGGGGGCAGGACTGAAGCTTTCTTT
CDR3: CASSPPGGRTEAFF

D: -
size: -
J: TRBJ1-1
V: TRBV2
DNA: TGTGCCAGCAGTCAAATGACATCGAACACTGAAGCTTTCTTT
CDR3: CASSQMTSNTEAFF

D: TRBD2
size: -
J: TRBJ2-3
V: TRBV27
DNA: TGTGCCAGCAGTTTATTTAGCGGGGGGGCAGATACGCAGTATTTT
CDR3: CASSLFSGGADTQYF

D: -
size: once
J: TRBJ1-2
V: TRBV29-1
DNA: TGCAGCGTTGAACGGGAGACATTTAACTATGGCTACACCTTC
CDR3: CSVERETFNYGYTF

D: -
size: -
J: TRBJ1-6
V: TRBV7-8
DNA: TGTGCCAGCAGCTTACTTGTTAACTATAATTCACCCCTCCACTTT
CDR3: CASSLLVNYNSPLHF

D: TRBD1
size: -
J: TRBJ1-6
V: TRBV27
DNA: TGTGCCAGCAGCTTCGGACAGGGTGGCTCACCCCTCCACTTT
CDR3: CASSFGQGGSPLHF

D: TRBD1
size: -
J: TRBJ1-5
V: TRBV2
DNA: TGTGCCAGCAGTGGCCCGGGACAGACGCAGCCCCAGCATTTT
CDR3: CASSGPGQTQPQHF